What follows is one TCR beta chain and its context. Its antigen remains unidentified. The data were obtained in a study of tumor-infiltrating lymphocytes in localized non-small cell lung cancer. Findings and caveats of the study: Available tissue quantity limited TCR sequencing to a patient subset. Technical variation could not be separated from intratumor heterogeneity here. Recurrence-free survival showed no association with tumor T-cell fraction. Immunotypes IM1 and IM2 had similar TCR-derived T-cell fractions.

Data came from immunoSEQ multiplex PCR; TCRdb stores just in-frame clones and leaves some out. Among about 6,300 clones listed, about 80% were seen once. V was shortened by 5 bases and J by 5 bases, with 15 bases between the two germline ends. Germline values: CDR1 MNHEY, CDR2 SMNVEV (reference sequence). The CDR3 is 14 amino acids. This chain joins TRBV27 and TRBJ1-1, with D possibly TRBD1 on 5 matching bases. This clonotype originated in a human donor with non-small cell lung cancer. Sequencing used lung tumor tissue. The CDR3 bases are TGTGCCAGCAGTCGCATATCAGGGTTGACTGAAGCTTTCTTT. Encoded protein: CASSRISGLTEAFF.